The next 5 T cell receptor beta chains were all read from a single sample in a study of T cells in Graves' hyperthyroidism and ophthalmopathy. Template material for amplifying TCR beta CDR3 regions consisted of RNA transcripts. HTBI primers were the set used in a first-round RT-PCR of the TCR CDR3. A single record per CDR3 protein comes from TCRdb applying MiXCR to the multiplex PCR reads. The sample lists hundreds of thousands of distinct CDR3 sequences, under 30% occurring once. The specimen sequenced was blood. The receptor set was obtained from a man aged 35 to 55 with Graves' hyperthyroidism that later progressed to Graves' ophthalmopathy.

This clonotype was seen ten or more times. CDR3 sequence: CAISDTSDTDTQYF. CDR3 DNA: TGTGCCATCAGTGACACTAGCGACACAGATACGCAGTATTTT. This sequence joins TRBV10-3 and TRBJ2-3, with 7 bases matching TRBD2. Germline V CDR1 and CDR2: ENHRY, SYGVKD. This CDR3 comprises 14 residues. V was clipped by 3 bases and J by 2 bases; unmatched bases: 2.

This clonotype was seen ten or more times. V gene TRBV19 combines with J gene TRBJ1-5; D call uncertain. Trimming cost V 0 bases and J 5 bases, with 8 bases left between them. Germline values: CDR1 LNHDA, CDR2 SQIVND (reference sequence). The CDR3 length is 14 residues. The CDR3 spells CASSIDRVYQPQHF. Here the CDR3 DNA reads TGTGCCAGTAGTATAGATCGAGTTTATCAGCCCCAGCATTTT.

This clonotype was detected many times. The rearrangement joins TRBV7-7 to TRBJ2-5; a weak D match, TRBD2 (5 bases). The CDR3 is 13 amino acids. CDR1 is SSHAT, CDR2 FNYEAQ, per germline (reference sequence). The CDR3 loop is CASAVRPQETQYF. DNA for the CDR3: TGTGCTAGCGCAGTGAGACCCCAAGAGACCCAGTACTTC.

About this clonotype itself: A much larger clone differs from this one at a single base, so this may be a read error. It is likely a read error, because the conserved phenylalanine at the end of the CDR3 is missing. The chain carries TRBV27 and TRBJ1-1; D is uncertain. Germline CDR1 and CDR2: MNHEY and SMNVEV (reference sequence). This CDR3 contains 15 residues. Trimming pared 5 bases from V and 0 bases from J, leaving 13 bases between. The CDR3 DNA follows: TGTGCCAGCAGTCGCCGGCGCGAACTGAACACTGAAGCTTTCTTA. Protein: CASSRRRELNTEAFL.

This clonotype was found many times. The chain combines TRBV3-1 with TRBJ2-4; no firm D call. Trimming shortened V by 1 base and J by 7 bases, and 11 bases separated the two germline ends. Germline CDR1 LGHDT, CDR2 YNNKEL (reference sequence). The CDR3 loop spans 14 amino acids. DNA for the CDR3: TGTGCCAGCAGCCAAGCGGCTGGGAAGAACATTCAGTACTTC. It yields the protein CASSQAAGKNIQYF.